The 15 T cell receptor beta chains given below trace back to one sample, sequenced in a study of identical twins. TCRdb reanalysed the 5' RACE reads using MiXCR and keeps one entry per CDR3 protein. The data show approximately 670,000 distinct CDR3 sequences, 6.1% seen once. What was sequenced was naive T cells sorted from blood. These receptors were collected from a man aged 18 to 29 in good health.

This clonotype was picked up many times. The chain carries TRBV12-3 or TRBV12-4 and TRBJ1-5; D gene ambiguous. With 5 bases removed from V and 5 bases from J, the gap between germline ends came to 10 bases. The CDR3 length is 13 residues. CDR3 bases: TGTGCCAGCAGTCCCTTAGGTCATCAGCCCCAGCATTTT. Amino acids: CASSPLGHQPQHF.

This clonotype was observed at least ten times. The CDR3 is CATSRGLAQNNEQFF. The CDR3 coding sequence is TGTGCCACCAGCAGAGGACTAGCCCAGAACAATGAGCAGTTCTTC. The V gene is TRBV15, the J gene TRBJ2-1, with 7 nucleotides matching TRBD2. V lost 1 base, J lost 5 bases, and 5 bases stayed unmatched. CDR3 length: 15 amino acids. Germline V gene lookup returns CDR1 LNHNV and CDR2 YYDKDF (reference sequence).

This clonotype was picked up many times. The CDR3 is CASSVESGINTGELFF. The CDR3 DNA sequence: TGTGCCAGCAGCGTAGAATCGGGAATCAACACCGGGGAGCTGTTTTTT. The chain employs TRBV9 and TRBJ2-2; maybe TRBD2 (5 bases). This CDR3 has 16 residues. V dropped 0 bases and J dropped 2 bases, with 11 bases sitting between them. The germline gives CDR1 SGDLS, CDR2 YYNGEE.

This chain connects TRBV5-6 to TRBJ2-6; D is ambiguous. With 1 base removed from V and 0 bases from J, the gap between germline ends came to 11 bases. Germline-derived CDR1 and CDR2 are SGHDT and YYEEEE. The length of the CDR3 is 17 residues. CDR3: CASSLWGRISGANVLTF. CDR3 bases: TGTGCCAGCAGCTTGTGGGGAAGAATCTCTGGGGCCAACGTCCTGACTTTC.

The J gene is TRBJ2-7, the V gene TRBV28; D is perhaps TRBD2 (6 bases). V was trimmed by 7 bases and J by 0 bases, leaving 13 bases between them. This CDR3 has 14 amino acids. CDR1 and CDR2 (germline): MDHEN, SYDVKM. Written as DNA, the CDR3 is TGTGCCAGCACCAACCCGGAGGGCTCCTACGAGCAGTACTTC. Residues: CASTNPEGSYEQYF.

This chain uses TRBV5-1 with TRBJ2-2; D not resolved. The CDR3 is made up of 15 amino acids. The V gene lost 3 bases and the J gene lost 1 base, with 10 bases spanning the gap. CDR1 SGHRS and CDR2 YFSETQ come from the germline V gene. The CDR3 loop reads CASSSARKNTGELFF. In nucleotides, the CDR3 is TGCGCCAGCAGCTCGGCAAGGAAGAACACCGGGGAGCTGTTTTTT.

The V and J genes are TRBV6-2 or TRBV6-3 and TRBJ2-1; weak D call: TRBD1 (6 bases). This CDR3 is 15 amino acids long. The ends were cut back, 8 bases at V and 5 bases at J, with 19 bases in the middle. CDR1 and CDR2 (germline): MNHEY, SVGEGT. The DNA of the CDR3 is TGTGCCAGCCGCCAATACTATAGACAGGACAATGAGCAGTTCTTC. This translates into CASRQYYRQDNEQFF.

This clonotype was recorded a few times. The V call is TRBV7-6, the J call TRBJ2-7; the D gene is possibly TRBD1 (6 bases). This CDR3 comprises 15 residues. Germline values: CDR1 SGHVS, CDR2 FNYEAQ. Trimming took off 5 bases at V and 6 bases at J, with 20 bases between the two ends. The CDR3 is CASSTSGTPLFEQYF. DNA of the CDR3: TGTGCCAGCAGCACTAGTGGGACACCACTTTTCGAGCAGTACTTC.

This clonotype was picked up a small number of times. The chain combines TRBV15 with TRBJ2-1; unclear D gene. Germline-derived CDR1 and CDR2 are LNHNV and YYDKDF (reference sequence). This CDR3 has 13 residues. Between the trimmed V and J ends, which lost 6 bases and 7 bases, there was a span of 13 bases. For the CDR3, the DNA is TGTGCCACCAGGGTCGCGGTTTCTAATGAGCAGTTCTTC. It encodes CATRVAVSNEQFF.

In this sample, this clonotype turned up many times. This chain connects TRBV4-3 to TRBJ2-7; TRBD1 aligns across 7 bases. This CDR3 is built from 14 residues. Losses at the gene ends were 3 bases for V and 0 bases for J; bases not matched to a gene: 2. CDR1 and CDR2 (germline): LGHNA, YSLEER. CDR3 DNA: TGCGCCAGCAGCCAGGGGACAGCCTCCTACGAGCAGTACTTC. It specifies CASSQGTASYEQYF.

This clonotype was seen many times. The chain combines TRBV5-6 with TRBJ1-4; 8 positions agree with TRBD1. Germline V gene lookup returns CDR1 SGHDT and CDR2 YYEEEE. The CDR3 is made up of 18 amino acids. With 0 bases clipped from V and 0 bases from J, the junction kept 7 bases outside the gene matches. The CDR3 DNA follows: TGTGCCAGCAGCTTGGGGACAGGGACTTGGGCAACTAATGAAAAACTGTTTTTT. This gives the protein CASSLGTGTWATNEKLFF.

The chain links TRBV12-3 or TRBV12-4 to TRBJ2-1; 9 positions match TRBD1. V lost 5 bases and J lost 7; bases outside the gene matches: 15. This CDR3 comprises 17 residues. The CDR3 is CASSPAGTGRGLNEQFF. The DNA of the CDR3 is TGTGCCAGCAGTCCCGCCGGGACAGGGAGAGGTTTGAATGAGCAGTTCTTC.

This clonotype came up a few times. The rearrangement joins TRBV6-2 or TRBV6-3 to TRBJ2-1; D gene uncertain. Germline loops: CDR1 MNHEY, CDR2 SVGEGT. The V gene lost 8 bases and the J gene lost 2 bases, with 10 bases spanning the gap. This CDR3 has 13 residues. CDR3 DNA: TGTGCCAGCGTTACAGCCCCCTACAATGAGCAGTTCTTC. Protein sequence: CASVTAPYNEQFF.

This chain uses TRBV4-3 with TRBJ2-2; D might be TRBD1 or TRBD2, each matching 5 bases. CDR1 LGHNA and CDR2 YSLEER come from the germline V gene. Trimming cost V 5 bases and J 4 bases, with 11 bases left between them. The CDR3 runs 14 residues. CDR3 coding DNA: TGCGCCAGCAGCTGGGGGTCGGGCACCGGGGAGCTGTTTTTT. Amino acids: CASSWGSGTGELFF.

The rearrangement joins TRBV20-1 to TRBJ2-3; D tentatively fits TRBD1 or TRBD2 (5 bases each). V was clipped by 0 bases and J by 6 bases, with 13 bases between them. This CDR3 has 14 residues. The germline CDR1 and CDR2 sequences are DFQATT and SNEGSKA (reference sequence). CDR3 DNA: TGCAGTGCTAGAGATGGGACCCTGAAGGATACGCAGTATTTT. This sequence encodes CSARDGTLKDTQYF.